These 31 T cell receptor beta chains were sequenced from one sample in a study of T cell responses to AZD1222 COVID-19 vaccine. This table comes from immunoSEQ multiplex PCR, and its TCRdb copy is limited to in-frame clones, with some not included. Found here are around 99,000 clones, approximately 91% of them singletons; the top ten hold 9.5% to 15%. Sequences were derived from peripheral blood, sampled on day 0 of MenACWY control vaccination. The source is an adult in good health.

The chain joins TRBV4-3 to TRBJ1-6; D perhaps matches TRBD1 (6 bases). The germline CDR1 and CDR2 sequences are LGHNA and YSLEER. V was clipped by 4 bases and J by 7 bases, with 11 bases between them. The CDR3 has 14 residues. This chain's CDR3 is CASSPQQGNSPLHF. The DNA of the CDR3 is TGCGCCAGCAGCCCCCAACAGGGAAATTCACCCCTCCACTTT.

This clone was seen just once. CDR3 bases: TGTGCCAGCAGTTTATACGGCTACGAGCAGTACTTC. Translated: CASSLYGYEQYF. J is TRBJ2-7 and V is TRBV28; D gene unclear. The CDR3 is 12 amino acids. Per germline, CDR1 MDHEN and CDR2 SYDVKM. V was pared by 1 base and J by 3 bases, with 4 bases between.

This chain links TRBV5-1 with TRBJ1-2; no definite D call. There are 13 residues in the CDR3. CDR1 is SGHRS and CDR2 is YFSETQ in the germline V gene. The V and J ends lost 0 bases and 2 bases respectively, with 5 bases between them. The CDR3 reads CASSLAQNYGYTF. CDR3 in DNA: TGCGCCAGCAGCTTGGCCCAGAACTATGGCTACACCTTC. Full variable domain (remainder filled in from reference TRBV5-1 and TRBJ1-2): KAGVTQTPRYLIKTRGQQVTLSCSPISGHRSVSWYQQTPGQGLQFLFEYFSETQRNKGNFPGRFSGRQFSNSRSEMNVSTLELGDSALYLCASSLAQNYGYTFGSGTRLTVV.

The CDR3 sequence: CASSEAQGTLYEQYF. CDR3 in DNA: TGTGCCAGCAGTGAAGCTCAGGGCACACTCTACGAGCAGTACTTC. The rearrangement joins TRBV6-1 to TRBJ2-7, with a possible D match to TRBD1 (5 bases). V lost 0 bases to trimming and J lost 3 bases, with 12 bases between them. The CDR3 covers 15 residues. Germline V CDR1 and CDR2: MNHNS, SASEGT.

The V gene is TRBV18, the J gene TRBJ2-2; D gene uncertain. This CDR3 has 16 residues. The germline CDR1 and CDR2 sequences are KGHSH and LQKENI. Trimming removed 8 bases from V and 0 bases from J, with 16 bases in between. The CDR3 coding sequence is TGTGCCAGCCCAGAGAGCTTCAACGCGAACACCGGGGAGCTGTTTTTT. This codes for CASPESFNANTGELFF.

The CDR3 protein is CASFGLQLFGGNTIYF. CDR3 coding DNA: TGTGCCAGTTTCGGGCTACAACTGTTTGGTGGAAACACCATATATTTT. The chain employs TRBV7-4 and TRBJ1-3, with D hard to call. The ends were cut back, 9 bases at V and 3 bases at J, with 21 bases in the middle. Germline lookup yields CDR1 SGHVT and CDR2 SQSDAQ. The CDR3 is 16 amino acids.

This chain links TRBV6-4 with TRBJ2-1, with unresolved D. The CDR3 is made up of 14 amino acids. Germline V gene data show CDR1 as MRHNA and CDR2 as SNTAGT. V shed 5 bases and J shed 6 bases, with 14 bases lying between them. The DNA for the CDR3 is TGTGCCAGCAGTCCGGCCGGCCAGAGCAATGAGCAGTTCTTC. Translated, it gives CASSPAGQSNEQFF.

DNA of the CDR3: TGTGCCAGCAGGCCCCAGACGGCGAACACTGAAGCTTTCTTT. It translates to CASRPQTANTEAFF. The chain recombines TRBV2 with TRBJ1-1; D remains ambiguous. V was clipped by 6 bases and J by 1 base, with 12 bases between them. CDR1 and CDR2 (germline): SNHLY, FYNNEI. The CDR3 length is 14 residues.

The gene calls are TRBV27 and TRBJ2-1, with D unresolved. Deletions cut 3 bases from V and 0 bases from J, with 9 bases between. The CDR3 consists of 15 residues. Germline assignment: CDR1 MNHEY and CDR2 SMNVEV (reference sequence). CDR3 loop: CASSLLQSSYNEQFF. Written as DNA, the CDR3 is TGTGCCAGCAGTTTGTTGCAGAGCTCCTACAATGAGCAGTTCTTC.

V is TRBV15 and J is TRBJ1-1; a possible D gene is TRBD1 (5 bases). In germline, CDR1 is LNHNV, CDR2 YYDKDF (reference sequence). V shed 5 bases and J shed 6 bases, with 13 bases lying between them. The CDR3 is 13 amino acids. CDR3 region: CATSHPGIPEAFF. In DNA form, the CDR3 reads TGTGCCACCAGCCATCCAGGGATTCCTGAAGCTTTCTTT.

This clone was recorded a few times. V usage is TRBV5-4 and J usage is TRBJ1-3, with 8 nucleotides matching TRBD1. V gave up 3 bases and J gave up 9 bases; unmatched junction bases: 14. Germline V CDR1 and CDR2: SGHNT, YYREEE (reference sequence). This CDR3 contains 16 residues. This CDR3 reads CASSSRPDRVIGTIYF. The CDR3 DNA sequence: TGTGCCAGCAGCTCGCGTCCGGACAGGGTGATTGGCACCATATATTTT.

This clone has only one observation. CDR3 sequence (DNA): TGTGCCAGCAGCCCGGGGCCGCCTAATGAGCAGTTCTTC. It translates to CASSPGPPNEQFF. V and J are TRBV7-3 and TRBJ2-1, with D tentatively TRBD1 or TRBD2 (5 bases each). CDR3 length: 13 amino acids. Per germline, CDR1 SGHTA and CDR2 FQGTGA. Trimming cost V 5 bases and J 7 bases, with 12 bases left between them.

J is TRBJ1-6 and V is TRBV5-4; D ambiguous. V dropped 2 bases and J dropped 10 bases, with 13 bases sitting between them. CDR1 and CDR2 from the germline V gene are SGHNT and YYREEE (reference sequence). The CDR3 contains 14 residues. Here the CDR3 DNA reads TGTGCCAGCAGCTTAAGTGGGGATCGGTCACCCCTCCACTTT. It encodes CASSLSGDRSPLHF.

The chain combines TRBV18 with TRBJ2-7, with 10 nucleotides matching TRBD1. V was pared by 4 bases and J by 4 bases, with 4 bases of the junction left unmatched. From germline, CDR1 is KGHSH and CDR2 LQKENI. The CDR3 length is 14 residues. CDR3: CASSHPGQGYEQYF. The CDR3 nucleotides read TGTGCCAGCTCACACCCGGGACAGGGGTACGAGCAGTACTTC.

CDR3 nucleotides: TGTGCCAGCAGTCGACTCGCGGGACAAACACACAATGAGCAGTTCTTC. Amino acid sequence: CASSRLAGQTHNEQFF. V gene TRBV6-6 combines with J gene TRBJ2-1; the D call may be TRBD1 or TRBD2 (6 bases each). Germline V gives CDR1 MNHNY, CDR2 SVGAGI (reference sequence). V lost 5 bases and J 5 bases, leaving 19 bases between the germline ends. The CDR3 has 16 residues.

This clone appeared once. The chain recombines TRBV28 with TRBJ2-7, with 12 nucleotides matching TRBD2. V was clipped by 6 bases and J by 0 bases; unmatched bases: 9. The CDR3 consists of 17 residues. Germline V gene lookup returns CDR1 MDHEN and CDR2 SYDVKM. The CDR3 DNA reads TGTGCCAGCAGCCGGGTAGGACTAGCGGGAACCTCCTACGAGCAGTACTTC. Encoded protein: CASSRVGLAGTSYEQYF.

This clone was detected once. The genes are TRBV7-8 and TRBJ2-5, with TRBD1 identical over 8 bases. The germline V gene encodes CDR1 SGHVS and CDR2 FQNEAQ. There are 14 residues in the CDR3. V gave up 10 bases and J gave up 5 bases; unmatched junction bases: 12. The CDR3 coding sequence is TGTGCCACGTTGCAGGGGGCAGGGGTCGAGACCCAGTACTTC. This gives the protein CATLQGAGVETQYF.

The chain recombines TRBV9 with TRBJ2-7; 9 positions agree with TRBD2. The junction had 9 bases not matched to a gene; V was cut back by 0 bases and J by 5 bases. CDR3 length: 16 amino acids. CDR1 and CDR2 (germline): SGDLS, YYNGEE. The CDR3 coding sequence is TGTGCCAGCAGCGTAGGGGGTAGCGGGAGTTTCGACGAGCAGTACTTC. This sequence encodes CASSVGGSGSFDEQYF.

The chain has TRBV5-6 and TRBJ2-3, with a weak D call TRBD1 (5 bases). V lost 5 bases to trimming and J lost 2 bases, with 15 bases between them. Looked up from germline, CDR1 is SGHDT and CDR2 is YYEEEE. CDR3 length: 15 amino acids. CDR3 sequence (DNA): TGTGCCAGCAGGTCGGACATTACCTTCACAGATACGCAGTATTTT. Translating gives CASRSDITFTDTQYF. Full variable domain (rest looked up from reference TRBV5-6 and TRBJ2-3): DAGVTQSPTHLIKTRGQQVTLRCSPKSGHDTVSWYQQALGQGPQFIFQYYEEEERQRGNFPDRFSGHQFPNYSSELNVNALLLGDSALYLCASRSDITFTDTQYFGPGTRLTVL.

This clone has only a few counts. The chain couples TRBV14 to TRBJ1-6; tentative D call: TRBD1 (6 bases). V lost 4 bases, J lost 8 bases, and 9 bases lay in between. Germline V CDR1 and CDR2: SGHDN, FVKESK. The CDR3 covers 13 residues. CDR3 nucleotides: TGTGCCAGCAGCCCCCGGACAGATTCACCCCTCCACTTT. The encoded protein is CASSPRTDSPLHF.

V gene TRBV27 combines with J gene TRBJ2-2; D tentatively fits TRBD1 or TRBD2 (5 bases each). The germline V and J ends were trimmed by 4 bases and 4 bases, with 16 bases remaining between them. The CDR3 consists of 16 residues. Germline V lookup: CDR1 MNHEY, CDR2 SMNVEV (reference sequence). The DNA for the CDR3 is TGTGCCAGCAGTTACAGGCGGCTAGGAGGCACCGGGGAGCTGTTTTTT. Protein: CASSYRRLGGTGELFF.

This chain links TRBV6-5 with TRBJ2-7; D is possibly TRBD2 (5 bases). Looked up from germline, CDR1 is MNHEY and CDR2 is SVGAGI. The V end lost 0 bases, the J end lost 7 bases, and 13 bases lay between the germline ends. CDR3 length: 14 amino acids. This CDR3 is CASSYSDGPGEQYF. The CDR3 DNA reads as TGTGCCAGCAGTTACTCGGACGGCCCGGGAGAGCAGTACTTC.

The table lists this clone with a few counts. J is TRBJ2-2 and V is TRBV6-4, with 7 bases matching TRBD1. The CDR3 spans 16 residues. Germline V gene sequence: CDR1 MRHNA, CDR2 SNTAGT. V shed 3 bases, J shed 2 bases, and the junction held 6 bases outside the gene matches. CDR3 region: CASSEMAGGNTGELFF. In DNA form, the CDR3 reads TGTGCCAGCAGTGAGATGGCAGGGGGTAACACCGGGGAGCTGTTTTTT.

The chain has TRBV27 and TRBJ2-5; 11 bases agree with TRBD2. Germline V gene data show CDR1 as MNHEY and CDR2 as SMNVEV (reference sequence). V gave up 4 bases and J gave up 5 bases; unmatched junction bases: 9. The CDR3 spans 16 residues. CDR3 coding DNA: TGTGCCAGCAGTTCCTCAGGGACTAGCGGAAGGGAGACCCAGTACTTC. Amino acids: CASSSSGTSGRETQYF.

The CDR3, as DNA: TGTGCCTGGAGTTTTTCAGGGGGCGGCTACGAGCAGTACTTC. Its protein product is CAWSFSGGGYEQYF. V and J are TRBV30 and TRBJ2-7; 8 nucleotides agree with TRBD1. CDR1 and CDR2 from the germline V gene are GTSNPN and SVGIG (reference sequence). J lost 3 bases, V lost 2 bases, and 6 bases had no gene match. The CDR3 totals 14 residues.

The rearrangement links TRBV30 to TRBJ1-6, with 10 bases lining up with TRBD1. V was pared by 0 bases and J by 10 bases, with 6 bases of the junction left unmatched. Germline V gives CDR1 GTSNPN, CDR2 SVGIG (reference sequence). This CDR3 region has 15 residues. The DNA of the CDR3 is TGTGCCTGGAGTGTCGGGACAGGGGTCGGCTCACCCCTCCACTTT. It translates to CAWSVGTGVGSPLHF.

This clone is a singleton in its sample. The chain links TRBV12-3 or TRBV12-4 to TRBJ2-7; tentative D call: TRBD1 (5 bases). Trimming removed 2 bases at V and 3 bases at J, with 8 bases between. There are 13 residues in the CDR3. Here the CDR3 DNA reads TGTGCCAGCAGTTTAAGGGGCTACTACGAGCAGTACTTC. Protein sequence: CASSLRGYYEQYF.

The CDR3 region is CASSLGGAQGHSPLHF. CDR3 sequence (DNA): TGTGCCAGCAGTTTAGGGGGGGCGCAGGGCCATTCACCCCTCCACTTT. This sequence joins TRBV27 and TRBJ1-6; maybe TRBD1 (6 bases). CDR3 size: 16 residues. V lost 2 bases and J 8 bases, leaving 16 bases between the germline ends. Germline V CDR1 and CDR2: MNHEY, SMNVEV (reference sequence).

V and J are TRBV14 and TRBJ1-3; the D is unclear. Germline CDR1 and CDR2: SGHDN and FVKESK. V was clipped by 0 bases and J by 1 base, with 7 bases between them. This CDR3 spans 15 amino acids. The CDR3 sequence is CASSQDRYSGNTIYF. The DNA for the CDR3 is TGTGCCAGCAGCCAAGATCGGTATTCTGGAAACACCATATATTTT.

The chain employs TRBV27 and TRBJ2-1; the D gene could be TRBD1 or TRBD2 (7 bases each). Germline CDR1 MNHEY, CDR2 SMNVEV (reference sequence). The CDR3 covers 16 residues. Trimming shortened V by 6 bases and J by 3 bases, and 18 bases separated the two germline ends. CDR3 DNA: TGTGCCAGCAGCCCAGGGGGGGGCTTTATCTACAATGAGCAGTTCTTC. It is translated as CASSPGGGFIYNEQFF.

The chain links TRBV4-2 to TRBJ2-7; 9 bases are a match to TRBD1. In germline, CDR1 is LGHNA, CDR2 YNFKEQ. The CDR3 contains 14 residues. The V gene end was trimmed by 4 bases and the J gene end by 3 bases; junction bases not matched to a gene: 4. CDR3 DNA: TGTGCCAGCAGCCGGGACAGGGATTTCTACGAGCAGTACTTC. The encoded protein is CASSRDRDFYEQYF.